Each of the 29 T cell receptor beta chains below was sequenced from the same sample in a study of molecular identifiers for immune sequencing clone quantification. One entry per CDR3 protein results from TCRdb running MiXCR on the PCR reads. The sample consists of some 580,000 distinct CDR3 sequences, roughly 23% of them appearing once. Sequenced material: naive CD8+ T cells from blood, with Jurkat cell RNA spiked in. The subset denotes: FACS-sorted CD8+CD4-CCR7+CD45RA+ naive T cells. The receptor set was obtained from a human donor in good health. Some libraries in this study had Jurkat cell RNA spiked in.

Ten or more counts support this clonotype. This rearrangement joins TRBV28 to TRBJ2-7; 7 bases align to TRBD1. The junction had 2 bases not matched to a gene; V was cut back by 4 bases and J by 2 bases. CDR3 length: 13 residues. Germline V CDR1 and CDR2: MDHEN, SYDVKM. CDR3 bases: TGTGCCAGCAGTTCTGACAGGGCCTACGAGCAGTACTTC. This encodes CASSSDRAYEQYF.

This clonotype was seen ten or more times. This chain uses TRBV6-5 with TRBJ1-1; D not resolved. There are 15 residues in the CDR3. V gave up 2 bases and J gave up 1 base, with 11 bases separating them. Germline CDR1 MNHEY, CDR2 SVGAGI. CDR3 amino acids: CASSYTVSQNTEAFF. The CDR3 bases are TGTGCCAGCAGTTACACGGTCAGCCAGAACACTGAAGCTTTCTTT.

This clonotype was seen a handful of times. The chain uses TRBV7-9 and TRBJ2-7, with 8 bases that match TRBD2. Germline values: CDR1 SEHNR, CDR2 FQNEAQ (reference sequence). The CDR3 extends over 16 amino acids. Trimming cost V 4 bases and J 0 bases; bases outside gene matches: 8. CDR3 sequence (DNA): TGTGCCAGCAGCTCCTTCGGGGGGGAGAGCTCCTACGAGCAGTACTTC. This codes for CASSSFGGESSYEQYF.

The V call is TRBV6-2 or TRBV6-3, the J call TRBJ2-1, with 10 positions matching TRBD2. The CDR3 extends over 17 amino acids. V lost 5 bases and J lost 10; bases outside the gene matches: 17. The germline CDR1 and CDR2 sequences are MNHEY and SVGEGT. In DNA form, the CDR3 reads TGTGCCAGCAGTACCGCCCTTGCGAGCGGGAGGGCCAAGGAGCAGTTCTTC. Translation: CASSTALASGRAKEQFF.

As to this clonotype: This could be a read error, since a much larger clone is one nucleotide away. J is TRBJ2-3 and V is TRBV19; TRBD2 is a possible D gene (5 bases). This CDR3 is 18 amino acids long. V was pared by 4 bases and J by 1 base, with 21 bases between. Germline V gene lookup returns CDR1 LNHDA and CDR2 SQIVND (reference sequence). CDR3 nucleotides: TGTGCCAGTAGTAGAGAAGCGGATGCCGGTTTTGGCACAGATACGCAGTATTTT. It is translated as CASSREADAGFGTDTQYF.

The rearrangement joins TRBV12-3 or TRBV12-4 to TRBJ2-3; 11 nucleotides align to TRBD2. The CDR3 covers 17 residues. The J segment lost 0 bases and the V segment lost 4 bases, leaving 6 bases of the junction unmatched. CDR3 bases: TGTGCCAGCAGTTCCCCCCTAGCGGGGGGAAGCACAGATACGCAGTATTTT. It encodes CASSSPLAGGSTDTQYF.

Only a few counts were recorded for this clonotype. The chain joins TRBV7-9 to TRBJ2-1; maybe TRBD2 (5 bases). The germline gives CDR1 SEHNR, CDR2 FQNEAQ (reference sequence). Trimming removed 2 bases from V and 9 bases from J, with 17 bases in between. The CDR3 is 15 residues long. The CDR3 here is CASSLLTHEGGEQFF. The CDR3 DNA reads TGTGCCAGCAGCTTACTAACACATGAGGGTGGTGAGCAGTTCTTC.

With regard to this clonotype: A junction boundary mismatches the germline segment, possibly from a read error. This chain connects TRBV7-2 to TRBJ1-5; 7 bases agree with TRBD1. The CDR3 is 15 amino acids. Germline lookup yields CDR1 SGHTA and CDR2 FQGNSA. Here the CDR3 reads CASSLGTGQPGPPHF. CDR3 bases: TGTGCCAGCAGCTTAGGGACAGGCCAACCGGGGCCCCCGCATTTT.

For this clonotype: One junction end disagrees with the germline gene, perhaps due to a read error. The chain uses TRBV12-3 or TRBV12-4 and TRBJ2-3; no clear D. The CDR3 is made up of 13 amino acids. This chain's CDR3 is CPSSFRDTDTQYF. CDR3 bases: TGTCCCAGCAGTTTCAGAGACACAGATACGCAGTATTTT.

This clonotype came up a few times. J is TRBJ1-2 and V is TRBV18; tentative D call: TRBD1 (6 bases). The CDR3 length is 15 residues. V was pared by 3 bases and J by 3 bases, with 14 bases between. Germline loops: CDR1 KGHSH, CDR2 LQKENI. The CDR3 DNA reads TGTGCCAGCTCACCCGCGGGGGGCGCGGACTATGGCTACACCTTC. This gives the protein CASSPAGGADYGYTF.

This clonotype has only a few counts. The rearrangement uses TRBV12-3 or TRBV12-4 and TRBJ1-1; D perhaps matches TRBD1 (6 bases). The V end lost 7 bases, the J end lost 3 bases, and 18 bases lay between the germline ends. There are 15 residues in the CDR3. The CDR3 sequence is CASTDAGTFYTEAFF. The CDR3 region has the DNA TGTGCCAGCACCGACGCCGGGACATTTTACACTGAAGCTTTCTTT.

The table lists this clonotype with many counts. The chain links TRBV30 to TRBJ2-7; D uncertain. This CDR3 is built from 12 residues. Germline CDR1 GTSNPN, CDR2 SVGIG (reference sequence). Trimming took off 0 bases at V and 6 bases at J, with 9 bases between the two ends. CDR3 sequence reads: CAWSVIGAEQYF. DNA for the CDR3: TGTGCCTGGAGTGTAATCGGCGCCGAGCAGTACTTC.

This clonotype has at least ten counts. This rearrangement joins TRBV14 to TRBJ2-7; D is undetermined. This CDR3 contains 14 residues. CDR1 and CDR2 (germline): SGHDN, FVKESK. V lost 0 bases and J 0 bases, leaving 6 bases between the germline ends. The CDR3 spells CASSQEGLSYEQYF. In DNA form, the CDR3 reads TGTGCCAGCAGCCAAGAGGGTCTCTCCTACGAGCAGTACTTC.

The sample holds many counts of this clonotype. This chain connects TRBV2 to TRBJ1-2; D call uncertain. CDR1 is SNHLY, CDR2 FYNNEI, per germline. V lost 6 bases, J lost 0 bases, and 8 bases lay in between. The CDR3 loop spans 13 amino acids. CDR3 protein: CASSVRANYGYTF. The CDR3 DNA is TGTGCCAGCAGCGTTAGAGCTAACTATGGCTACACCTTC.

This clonotype appeared a few times. The chain employs TRBV7-9 and TRBJ2-2; D is possibly TRBD1 (5 bases). Germline V lookup: CDR1 SEHNR, CDR2 FQNEAQ (reference sequence). V was trimmed by 5 bases and J by 4 bases, leaving 14 bases between them. The CDR3 is made up of 15 amino acids. CDR3 bases: TGTGCCAGCAGCCCGCCAGGGTCGGGCACCGGGGAGCTGTTTTTT. The encoded protein is CASSPPGSGTGELFF.

In regard to this clonotype: Being one base from a much bigger clone, this may be a read error. The chain couples TRBV11-2 to TRBJ2-3; TRBD2 matches 9 bases. Germline CDR1 reads SGHAT; CDR2 reads FQNNGV. The CDR3 is 15 residues long. DNA for the CDR3: TGTGCCAGCAGCTTAGGGACTAGCGCGGCAGATGCGCAGTATTTT. It is translated as CASSLGTSAADAQYF.

This clonotype was seen a handful of times. V usage is TRBV25-1 and J usage is TRBJ2-7, with D possibly matching TRBD2 (6 bases). CDR1 and CDR2 (germline): MGHDK, SYGVNS. The ends were cut back, 6 bases at V and 5 bases at J, with 17 bases in the middle. The CDR3 contains 14 residues. CDR3 region: CASSRNGGFHEQYF. CDR3 DNA sequence: TGTGCCAGCAGCAGAAACGGGGGTTTCCACGAGCAGTACTTC.

This clonotype was observed once. V is TRBV7-9 and J is TRBJ1-6; D call uncertain. The V end was cut by 5 bases, the J end by 5 bases, with 19 bases between. The CDR3 length is 17 residues. Germline V gene sequence: CDR1 SEHNR, CDR2 FQNEAQ (reference sequence). The DNA for the CDR3 is TGTGCCAGCAGCCCTCAGGCTTTATATGAAAATAATTCACCCCTCCACTTT. It translates to CASSPQALYENNSPLHF.

The sample holds a few counts of this clonotype. The chain links TRBV6-5 to TRBJ1-1, with a tentative D call TRBD1 (5 bases). Germline V gene data show CDR1 as MNHEY and CDR2 as SVGAGI. The CDR3 has 14 amino acids. The ends were cut back, 2 bases at V and 1 base at J, with 8 bases in the middle. CDR3 in amino acids: CASSYAGGNTEAFF. The CDR3 DNA is TGTGCCAGCAGTTACGCTGGGGGGAACACTGAAGCTTTCTTT.

This clonotype was detected ten times or more. V is TRBV7-2 and J is TRBJ2-1, with TRBD2 matching over 14 bases. The CDR3 runs to 15 residues. V was pared by 4 bases and J by 8 bases, with 4 bases of the junction left unmatched. Looked up from germline, CDR1 is SGHTA and CDR2 is FQGNSA. The CDR3 DNA sequence: TGTGCCAGCAGCTCCGGACTAGCGGGAGGCTATGAGCAGTTCTTC. Its protein is CASSSGLAGGYEQFF.

The V and J genes are TRBV30 and TRBJ1-4, with TRBD1 matching 7 bases. V trimming: 2 bases; J trimming: 5 bases; junction bases outside the gene matches: 11. The germline CDR1 and CDR2 sequences are GTSNPN and SVGIG (reference sequence). This CDR3 contains 16 residues. CDR3 sequence (DNA): TGTGCCTGGAGTTTCATTAGGGGGACAGCGAATGAAAAACTGTTTTTT. As protein: CAWSFIRGTANEKLFF.

Regarding this clonotype: One base away lies a much larger clone, so this may be a sequencing read error. This chain connects TRBV28 to TRBJ2-3, with a possible D match to TRBD2 (5 bases). Deletions cut 4 bases from V and 4 bases from J, with 21 bases between. Germline CDR1 is MDHEN and CDR2 is SYDVKM. This CDR3 comprises 17 residues. As DNA, the CDR3 is TGTGCCAGCAGTTGGGAGAAGGGAGAGGGCGTCTCAGATACGCAGTATTTT. Protein: CASSWEKGEGVSDTQYF.

The table lists this clonotype with a few counts. The rearrangement links TRBV7-9 to TRBJ2-3, with 9 positions matching TRBD2. After removal of 5 bases from V and 2 bases from J, the junction contained 17 bases not matched to a gene. Germline CDR1 is SEHNR and CDR2 is FQNEAQ (reference sequence). This CDR3 region has 19 residues. Here the CDR3 DNA reads TGTGCCAGCAGCCCACGGTGGGGCGGGAGGGCAAAGATCACAGATACGCAGTATTTT. Translation: CASSPRWGGRAKITDTQYF. Based on the CDR3 plus reference TRBV7-9 and TRBJ2-3, the full variable domain is DTGVSQNPRHKITKRGQNVTFRCDPISEHNRLYWYRQTLGQGPEFLTYFQNEAQLEKSRLLSDRFSAERPKGSFSTLEIQRTEQGDSAMYLCASSPRWGGRAKITDTQYFGPGTRLTVL.

This clonotype was observed at least ten times. Here the CDR3 reads CASSYSRADTQYF. The CDR3 nucleotides are TGTGCCAGCAGTTATTCCAGGGCGGATACGCAGTATTTT. The J gene is TRBJ2-3, the V gene TRBV6-5; D might be TRBD1 (5 bases). Trimming took off 3 bases at V and 6 bases at J, with 10 bases between the two ends. CDR3 length equals 13 residues. Germline V gene sequence: CDR1 MNHEY, CDR2 SVGAGI.

On this clonotype itself: At one end, the junction sequence differs from germline, possibly due to a read error. The CDR3 is CANSEGYRVPYSNQPQHF. The CDR3 region has the DNA TGTGCCAACAGTGAAGGATATAGGGTCCCCTATAGCAATCAGCCCCAGCATTTT. The chain couples TRBV2 to TRBJ1-5; no firm D call. In germline, CDR1 is SNHLY, CDR2 FYNNEI. The length of the CDR3 is 18 residues.

This clonotype was seen more than once but under ten times. This chain links TRBV7-3 with TRBJ2-2; D is ambiguous. The CDR3 is made up of 14 amino acids. Germline V gene data show CDR1 as SGHTA and CDR2 as FQGTGA. V shed 4 bases and J shed 1 base, with 7 bases lying between them. DNA for the CDR3: TGTGCCAGCAGCTATCTAGAGAACACCGGGGAGCTGTTTTTT. Its translation: CASSYLENTGELFF. Full variable domain (rest looked up from reference TRBV7-3 and TRBJ2-2): GAGVSQTPSNKVTEKGKYVELRCDPISGHTALYWYRQSLGQGPEFLIYFQGTGAADDSGLPNDRFFAVRPEGSVSTLKIQRTERGDSAVYLCASSYLENTGELFFGEGSRLTVL.

This clonotype was found once. The chain joins TRBV11-2 to TRBJ1-4, with TRBD1 matching 8 bases. V dropped 1 base and J dropped 7; count of bases not matched to a gene: 14. The germline V gene has CDR1 SGHAT and CDR2 FQNNGV. The CDR3 spans 18 residues. DNA of the CDR3: TGTGCCAGCAGCTTAGGACGGACAGGGTCCCTACGCGGTGAAAAACTGTTTTTT. It is translated as CASSLGRTGSLRGEKLFF.

In its sample, this clonotype was seen a few times. The chain combines TRBV30 with TRBJ2-7; D is perhaps TRBD1 or TRBD2 (6 bases each). The CDR3 length is 16 residues. Germline CDR1 and CDR2: GTSNPN and SVGIG (reference sequence). V lost 0 bases and J 3 bases, leaving 18 bases between the germline ends. CDR3 DNA: TGTGCCTGGAGTGTAGGCATTGTAGGGGGGCACTACGAGCAGTACTTC. Protein product: CAWSVGIVGGHYEQYF.

In its sample, this clonotype was seen many times. The chain carries TRBV4-1 and TRBJ2-5, with D perhaps matching TRBD1 (6 bases). Germline CDR1 is MGHRA and CDR2 is YSYEKL. Between the trimmed V and J ends, which lost 4 bases and 3 bases, there was a span of 12 bases. The CDR3 runs to 14 residues. The CDR3 here is CASSRGGSEETQYF. Written as DNA, the CDR3 is TGCGCCAGCAGCCGAGGGGGTTCAGAAGAGACCCAGTACTTC.